The rows below give T cell receptor beta chains drawn from one sample of a study of CD8 T cells in Susac syndrome. TCRdb fed the immunoSEQ multiplex PCR reads into MiXCR, producing one record per CDR3 protein. This sample yields about 210,000 distinct CDR3 sequences, of which 95% are seen a single time; 0.075% to 0.095% belongs to the top ten. Sequencing was carried out using CD4+ T cells from PBMCs. The receptors stem from a human donor with multiple sclerosis. Both conserved end residues are part of each CDR3. A D gene is named only where the DNA matches it firmly. The size field is filled for only some rows; it gives once, few, many or a size class.

clone size: -; J gene: TRBJ2-7; V gene: TRBV30; D gene: -; CDR3 protein: CAWNRGAYEQYF; CDR3 DNA: TGTGCCTGGAATCGGGGGGCATACGAGCAGTACTTC
clone size: -; J gene: TRBJ1-1; V gene: TRBV20-1; D gene: -; CDR3 protein: CSARAGGRGDYTEAFF; CDR3 DNA: TGCAGTGCTAGAGCGGGCGGCAGGGGAGATTACACTGAAGCTTTCTTT
clone size: -; J gene: TRBJ2-5; V gene: TRBV3-1; D gene: TRBD1; CDR3 protein: CASSLGTGLETQYF; CDR3 DNA: TGTGCCAGCAGCCTCGGGACAGGCCTAGAGACCCAGTACTTC
clone size: -; J gene: TRBJ2-1; V gene: TRBV27; D gene: TRBD2; CDR3 protein: CASSSLTSGRAFNEQFF; CDR3 DNA: TGTGCCAGCAGTTCCTTGACTAGCGGGAGGGCCTTTAATGAGCAGTTCTTC
clone size: -; J gene: TRBJ2-1; V gene: TRBV3-1; D gene: -; CDR3 protein: CASSQEWVYNEQFF; CDR3 DNA: TGTGCCAGCAGCCAAGAGTGGGTATACAATGAGCAGTTCTTC
clone size: -; J gene: TRBJ1-2; V gene: TRBV30; D gene: -; CDR3 protein: CAWFAGGVYGYTF; CDR3 DNA: TGTGCCTGGTTTGCCGGGGGCGTCTATGGCTACACCTTC
clone size: once; J gene: TRBJ2-7; V gene: TRBV4-2; D gene: -; CDR3 protein: CASSQAQSGYEQYF; CDR3 DNA: TGTGCCAGCAGCCAAGCACAGTCCGGATACGAGCAGTACTTC
clone size: -; J gene: TRBJ2-7; V gene: TRBV30; D gene: TRBD2; CDR3 protein: CAGTSGAYEQYF; CDR3 DNA: TGTGCCGGTACTAGCGGGGCCTACGAGCAGTACTTC
clone size: -; J gene: TRBJ1-1; V gene: TRBV7-9; D gene: -; CDR3 protein: CASSQRAGSGATEAFF; CDR3 DNA: TGTGCCAGCAGCCAAAGGGCAGGGTCCGGAGCCACTGAAGCTTTCTTT
clone size: -; J gene: TRBJ2-1; V gene: TRBV7-3; D gene: TRBD2; CDR3 protein: CASSSGTSGGPHNEQFF; CDR3 DNA: TGTGCCAGCAGCTCCGGGACTAGCGGGGGGCCTCACAATGAGCAGTTCTTC
clone size: once; J gene: TRBJ2-1; V gene: TRBV20-1; D gene: TRBD1; CDR3 protein: CSASGQGGSNEQFF; CDR3 DNA: TGCAGTGCTAGTGGACAGGGGGGTTCAAATGAGCAGTTCTTC
clone size: -; J gene: TRBJ2-7; V gene: TRBV11-2; D gene: -; CDR3 protein: CASSPMQAAGQYF; CDR3 DNA: TGTGCCAGCAGCCCTATGCAGGCAGCAGGGCAGTACTTC
clone size: -; J gene: TRBJ2-1; V gene: TRBV29-1; D gene: -; CDR3 protein: CSAIAESSYNEQFF; CDR3 DNA: TGCAGCGCAATAGCGGAGAGCTCCTACAATGAGCAGTTCTTC
clone size: -; J gene: TRBJ2-3; V gene: TRBV3-1; D gene: TRBD1; CDR3 protein: CASSEGAGADTQYF; CDR3 DNA: TGTGCCAGCAGCGAGGGGGCCGGGGCAGATACGCAGTATTTT
clone size: -; J gene: TRBJ2-7; V gene: TRBV20-1; D gene: -; CDR3 protein: CSAYPRVPWGEQYF; CDR3 DNA: TGCAGTGCGTACCCCAGGGTACCATGGGGCGAGCAGTACTTC
clone size: -; J gene: TRBJ1-2; V gene: TRBV12-3/TRBV12-4; D gene: -; CDR3 protein: CASSFSQRAYGYTF; CDR3 DNA: TGTGCCAGCAGTTTCTCCCAGCGGGCCTATGGCTACACCTTC
clone size: -; J gene: TRBJ2-5; V gene: TRBV20-1; D gene: -; CDR3 protein: CSAREGPGTQYF; CDR3 DNA: TGCAGTGCTAGGGAAGGGCCCGGGACCCAGTACTTC
clone size: -; J gene: TRBJ2-1; V gene: TRBV29-1; D gene: -; CDR3 protein: CSVGIGDYNEQFF; CDR3 DNA: TGCAGCGTTGGAATTGGAGACTACAATGAGCAGTTCTTC
clone size: -; J gene: TRBJ2-7; V gene: TRBV3-1; D gene: -; CDR3 protein: CASSQRDLAYEQYF; CDR3 DNA: TGTGCCAGCAGCCAGCGGGACTTAGCCTACGAGCAGTACTTC
clone size: -; J gene: TRBJ1-6; V gene: TRBV15; D gene: -; CDR3 protein: CATSRGGTDSPLHF; CDR3 DNA: TGTGCCACCAGCAGAGGGGGTACGGATTCACCCCTCCACTTT
clone size: once; J gene: TRBJ2-3; V gene: TRBV29-1; D gene: -; CDR3 protein: CSVTIRADTQYF; CDR3 DNA: TGCAGCGTGACCATCCGGGCAGATACGCAGTATTTT
clone size: once; J gene: TRBJ2-1; V gene: TRBV24-1; D gene: TRBD2; CDR3 protein: CATSNAGGPVGNEQFF; CDR3 DNA: TGTGCCACCAGCAACGCGGGGGGGCCTGTCGGTAATGAGCAGTTCTTC
clone size: -; J gene: TRBJ2-5; V gene: TRBV5-1; D gene: TRBD2; CDR3 protein: CASSPISSGGAGNQETQYF; CDR3 DNA: TGCGCCAGCAGCCCGATATCTAGCGGGGGGGCCGGGAATCAAGAGACCCAGTACTTC
clone size: -; J gene: TRBJ2-7; V gene: TRBV2; D gene: -; CDR3 protein: CASRVDEQYF; CDR3 DNA: TGTGCCAGCAGAGTAGACGAGCAGTACTTC
clone size: -; J gene: TRBJ2-3; V gene: TRBV7-3; D gene: TRBD2; CDR3 protein: CASSLSGGRSDTQYF; CDR3 DNA: TGTGCCAGCAGCTTAAGCGGGGGGCGCTCAGATACGCAGTATTTT
clone size: -; J gene: TRBJ2-1; V gene: TRBV6-5; D gene: TRBD2; CDR3 protein: CASTGTSGGQQFF; CDR3 DNA: TGTGCCAGCACCGGGACTAGCGGGGGCCAGCAGTTCTTC
clone size: -; J gene: TRBJ1-5; V gene: TRBV9; D gene: TRBD1; CDR3 protein: CASSRDSNSNQPQHF; CDR3 DNA: TGTGCCAGCAGCCGGGACAGCAATAGCAATCAGCCCCAGCATTTT
clone size: -; J gene: TRBJ2-1; V gene: TRBV29-1; D gene: TRBD2; CDR3 protein: CSVALAGDAEQFF; CDR3 DNA: TGCAGCGTTGCACTAGCGGGAGATGCTGAGCAGTTCTTC
clone size: -; J gene: TRBJ2-3; V gene: TRBV4-1; D gene: -; CDR3 protein: CASSQALFRGDTDTQYF; CDR3 DNA: TGCGCCAGCAGCCAAGCCCTTTTCCGGGGCGACACAGATACGCAGTATTTT
clone size: -; J gene: TRBJ1-1; V gene: TRBV30; D gene: -; CDR3 protein: CAWGPPGFANTEAFF; CDR3 DNA: TGTGCCTGGGGCCCCCCGGGATTTGCGAACACTGAAGCTTTCTTT
clone size: once; J gene: TRBJ2-1; V gene: TRBV29-1; D gene: -; CDR3 protein: CSVEKSDAGAGQFF; CDR3 DNA: TGCAGCGTTGAAAAGTCCGACGCCGGGGCAGGGCAGTTCTTC
clone size: few; J gene: TRBJ2-1; V gene: TRBV7-2; D gene: TRBD2; CDR3 protein: CASSLGLAGYNEQFF; CDR3 DNA: TGTGCCAGCAGCTTGGGACTAGCGGGCTACAATGAGCAGTTCTTC
clone size: -; J gene: TRBJ2-5; V gene: TRBV29-1; D gene: TRBD2; CDR3 protein: CSVEDPRGGETQYF; CDR3 DNA: TGCAGCGTTGAAGACCCAAGGGGAGGGGAGACCCAGTACTTC
clone size: -; J gene: TRBJ2-5; V gene: TRBV27; D gene: -; CDR3 protein: CASSPRAVQETQYF; CDR3 DNA: TGTGCCAGCAGTCCCCGGGCGGTCCAAGAGACCCAGTACTTC
clone size: -; J gene: TRBJ1-6; V gene: TRBV9; D gene: -; CDR3 protein: CASSARTDPPSPLHF; CDR3 DNA: TGTGCCAGCAGCGCCCGGACGGATCCCCCTTCACCCCTCCACTTT
clone size: -; J gene: TRBJ2-1; V gene: TRBV9; D gene: TRBD2; CDR3 protein: CASSATSGSMVSYNEQFF; CDR3 DNA: TGTGCCAGCAGCGCGACTAGCGGGAGCATGGTCTCCTACAATGAGCAGTTCTTC
clone size: -; J gene: TRBJ1-5; V gene: TRBV20-1; D gene: TRBD1; CDR3 protein: CSASGTGDQPQHF; CDR3 DNA: TGCAGTGCTAGCGGGACAGGGGATCAGCCCCAGCATTTT
clone size: -; J gene: TRBJ1-1; V gene: TRBV4-2; D gene: -; CDR3 protein: CASSRKNTEAFF; CDR3 DNA: TGTGCCAGCAGCCGGAAGAACACTGAAGCTTTCTTT
clone size: -; J gene: TRBJ1-1; V gene: TRBV9; D gene: -; CDR3 protein: CASSPPGHGTEAFF; CDR3 DNA: TGTGCCAGCAGCCCCCCAGGGCACGGCACTGAAGCTTTCTTT
clone size: -; J gene: TRBJ1-6; V gene: TRBV7-2; D gene: -; CDR3 protein: CASSLGSRTNSPLHF; CDR3 DNA: TGTGCCAGCAGCTTAGGGTCACGGACCAATTCACCCCTCCACTTT
clone size: -; J gene: TRBJ2-7; V gene: TRBV7-9; D gene: TRBD1; CDR3 protein: CASSLDRFRGKYF; CDR3 DNA: TGTGCCAGCAGCTTGGACAGGTTCAGGGGGAAGTACTTC